The 26 T cell receptor beta chains below were found in one sample sequenced in a study of cytomegalovirus exposure and HLA in healthy donors. Generated by immunoSEQ multiplex PCR, the TCRdb table keeps only in-frame clones and is missing some. Of some 190,000 clones listed, around nine tenths are singletons. Sequences were obtained from PBMCs. All receptors come from a man aged 25 to 40 in good health and CMV-seropositive.

CDR3 nucleotide sequence: TGTGCCAGCAGTCGGACCCAAGAGACCCAGTACTTC. This gives the protein CASSRTQETQYF. The chain uses TRBV6-5 and TRBJ2-5; unclear D gene. The CDR3 is 12 residues long. The V gene lost 5 bases and the J gene lost 1 base, with 5 bases spanning the gap. The germline V gene has CDR1 MNHEY and CDR2 SVGAGI.

The chain uses TRBV4-3 and TRBJ2-3, with 7 bases aligning to TRBD2. Germline loops: CDR1 LGHNA, CDR2 YSLEER. The CDR3 sequence is 16 residues long. The trim removed 0 bases at V and 2 bases at J, leaving 5 bases unmatched. This chain's CDR3 is CASSQDRLAVTDTQYF. The CDR3 region has the DNA TGCGCCAGCAGCCAAGATCGTCTAGCGGTCACAGATACGCAGTATTTT.

V gene TRBV6-1 combines with J gene TRBJ2-4, with D uncertain. The CDR3 runs to 14 residues. V lost 3 bases and J 0 bases, leaving 6 bases between the germline ends. Per germline, CDR1 MNHNS and CDR2 SASEGT. The CDR3 DNA sequence: TGTGCCAGCAGTGAGGGGATAGCCAAAAACATTCAGTACTTC. It specifies CASSEGIAKNIQYF.

V and J are TRBV28 and TRBJ1-1; TRBD1 agrees at 8 bases. Germline trimming cut 6 bases from V and 2 bases from J; bases unmatched to any gene: 8. The CDR3 is 15 amino acids. Per germline, CDR1 MDHEN and CDR2 SYDVKM. CDR3 nucleotides: TGTGCCAGCAGGGACAGGGCCGGGTTCAACACTGAAGCTTTCTTT. It specifies CASRDRAGFNTEAFF.

V usage is TRBV19 and J usage is TRBJ1-1, with D perhaps TRBD1 (5 bases). Germline CDR1 LNHDA, CDR2 SQIVND (reference sequence). Trimming removed 6 bases from V and 7 bases from J, with 12 bases in between. This CDR3 is 12 amino acids long. The CDR3 bases are TGTGCCAGTAGCCTACCGGGGGGTGAAGCTTTCTTT. It encodes CASSLPGGEAFF.

This rearrangement joins TRBV6-5 to TRBJ1-5; TRBD1 is a possible D gene (5 bases). The CDR3 consists of 13 residues. CDR1 is MNHEY and CDR2 is SVGAGI in the germline V gene. V was clipped by 9 bases and J by 11 bases, with 20 bases between them. The CDR3 sequence: CARRVTGTGAQHF. The CDR3 nucleotides read TGTGCCAGGCGGGTCACGGGGACCGGGGCCCAGCATTTT.

The V call is TRBV6-5, the J call TRBJ1-2, with TRBD1 matching 8 bases. V lost 2 bases to trimming and J lost 1 base; unmatched junction nucleotides: 3. Germline-derived CDR1 and CDR2 are MNHEY and SVGAGI. This CDR3 has 15 residues. CDR3 residues: CASSYAGQDNYGYTF. Written as DNA, the CDR3 is TGTGCCAGCAGTTACGCGGGACAGGATAACTATGGCTACACCTTC.

This clone was seen just once. This rearrangement joins TRBV15 to TRBJ1-5, with D tentatively TRBD1 (5 bases). This CDR3 has 17 residues. The germline gives CDR1 LNHNV, CDR2 YYDKDF (reference sequence). Trimming stripped 2 bases from V and 0 bases from J, with 14 bases between. Here the CDR3 DNA reads TGTGCCACCAGCAGACAATACAGGAGTAATAGCAATCAGCCCCAGCATTTT. Amino acids: CATSRQYRSNSNQPQHF.

The rearrangement uses TRBV6-5 and TRBJ2-7, with TRBD1 matching 7 bases. V was pared by 5 bases and J by 5 bases, with 9 bases of the junction left unmatched. The CDR3 totals 14 residues. Germline lookup yields CDR1 MNHEY and CDR2 SVGAGI. As DNA, the CDR3 is TGTGCCAGCAGTAGGGGACAGTTTATCCACGAGCAGTACTTC. It codes for CASSRGQFIHEQYF.

V usage is TRBV11-2 and J usage is TRBJ1-6; perhaps TRBD1 as D (5 bases). V dropped 3 bases and J dropped 5 bases, with 23 bases sitting between them. The germline gives CDR1 SGHAT, CDR2 FQNNGV. The CDR3 runs to 19 residues. As DNA, the CDR3 is TGTGCCAGCAGCTTTAGTGGATGGGGACGGCACACCGATAATTCACCCCTCCACTTT. Protein sequence: CASSFSGWGRHTDNSPLHF.

The CDR3 DNA reads TGTGCCAGCAGTTACGGAGGGAGAGGAGAGACCCAGTACTTC. It encodes CASSYGGRGETQYF. The V gene is TRBV6-5, the J gene TRBJ2-5; D may be TRBD2 (6 bases). Germline CDR1 is MNHEY and CDR2 is SVGAGI. The V gene lost 2 bases and the J gene lost 4 bases, with 11 bases spanning the gap. The CDR3 runs 14 residues.

This sequence joins TRBV27 and TRBJ1-2; no clear D gene. The V and J ends lost 4 bases and 7 bases respectively, with 13 bases between them. The CDR3 runs 13 residues. The germline V gene encodes CDR1 MNHEY and CDR2 SMNVEV (reference sequence). The CDR3 sequence: CASSSWREVGYTF. CDR3 bases: TGTGCCAGCAGTTCGTGGAGGGAAGTTGGCTACACCTTC.

In this sample, this clone turned up once. The J gene is TRBJ1-1, the V gene TRBV5-1, with a tentative D call TRBD1 (6 bases). The CDR3 totals 16 residues. V lost 4 bases and J lost 4, with 20 bases in between. Germline CDR1 reads SGHRS; CDR2 reads YFSETQ. The CDR3 loop reads CASSLLGVGGLTEAFF. Here the CDR3 DNA reads TGCGCCAGCAGCCTGTTGGGGGTAGGGGGTCTCACTGAAGCTTTCTTT.

The chain joins TRBV7-9 to TRBJ2-5; D gene unclear. Germline CDR1 and CDR2: SEHNR and FQNEAQ (reference sequence). The CDR3 is made up of 11 amino acids. Trimming removed 5 bases from V and 0 bases from J, with 1 base in between. CDR3 loop: CASSNQETQYF. The CDR3, as DNA: TGTGCCAGCAGCAACCAAGAGACCCAGTACTTC.

The gene calls are TRBV13 and TRBJ1-1; tentative D call: TRBD1 (6 bases). V shed 5 bases and J shed 2 bases, with 9 bases lying between them. This CDR3 comprises 13 residues. The germline V gene has CDR1 PRHDT and CDR2 FYEKMQ (reference sequence). CDR3 sequence: CASSTGFNTEAFF. CDR3 in DNA: TGTGCCAGCAGCACAGGGTTTAACACTGAAGCTTTCTTT.

In its sample, this clone was seen a few times. At one boundary the junction diverges from the germline segment, which might be a read error. The V call is TRBV12-5, the J call TRBJ1-2, with 9 bases that match TRBD1. CDR1 is LGHNT and CDR2 is FRNRAP in the germline V gene. The CDR3 has 13 amino acids. The DNA of the CDR3 is TGTGCTAGTGGTTTGGTAAACTCCCCGGGACAGGGCTTC. Its translation: CASGLVNSPGQGF.

There are a few counts of this clone. The chain is built from TRBV6-5 and TRBJ2-5; TRBD1 aligns across 7 bases. The CDR3 totals 16 residues. Germline assignment: CDR1 MNHEY and CDR2 SVGAGI. Trimming removed 2 bases from V and 1 base from J; junction bases left unmatched: 7. CDR3 in amino acids: CASSYTQGTVQETQYF. CDR3 DNA: TGTGCCAGCAGTTACACTCAAGGGACAGTCCAAGAGACCCAGTACTTC.

V usage is TRBV6-6 and J usage is TRBJ1-6; 8 positions agree with TRBD1. This CDR3 is 15 amino acids long. V was clipped by 0 bases and J by 8 bases; unmatched bases: 3. Germline-derived CDR1 and CDR2 are MNHNY and SVGAGI (reference sequence). As DNA, the CDR3 is TGTGCCAGCAGTTACTCACAGGGGGGGGATTCACCCCTCCACTTT. It codes for CASSYSQGGDSPLHF.

The chain combines TRBV28 with TRBJ1-3; D gene unclear. Germline V gene sequence: CDR1 MDHEN, CDR2 SYDVKM. The CDR3 sequence is 16 residues long. Trimming removed 7 bases from V and 5 bases from J, with 21 bases in between. The chain's CDR3 is CASTPKGLNPRNTIYF. The DNA for the CDR3 is TGTGCCAGCACTCCCAAAGGCCTCAACCCACGAAACACCATATATTTT.

This sequence joins TRBV28 and TRBJ1-2; TRBD1 might be the D (6 bases). CDR1 and CDR2 (germline): MDHEN, SYDVKM. The germline V and J ends were trimmed by 7 bases and 4 bases, with 19 bases remaining between them. CDR3 length: 15 residues. CDR3 nucleotides: TGTGCCAGCACTCCCCAAATCGGGGGGGCCTATGGCTACACCTTC. Its translation is CASTPQIGGAYGYTF.

The chain links TRBV6-1 to TRBJ1-2; 7 bases are a match to TRBD1. V lost 6 bases to trimming and J lost 2 bases; unmatched junction nucleotides: 9. CDR1 is MNHNS, CDR2 SASEGT, per germline. The CDR3 loop spans 15 amino acids. CDR3 amino acids: CASSVYIGGNYGYTF. CDR3 in DNA: TGTGCCAGCAGCGTCTACATAGGGGGCAACTATGGCTACACCTTC.

The chain employs TRBV7-2 and TRBJ2-7; 7 nucleotides agree with TRBD2. Germline CDR1 reads SGHTA; CDR2 reads FQGNSA. The CDR3 covers 14 residues. V shed 4 bases and J 3 bases; nucleotides not matched to a gene: 6. In DNA form, the CDR3 reads TGTGCCAGCAGCTACTCAGGGACTAACTACGAGCAGTACTTC. As protein: CASSYSGTNYEQYF.

The rearrangement joins TRBV28 to TRBJ2-7; D remains ambiguous. The CDR3 has 15 residues. Trimming removed 6 bases at V and 3 bases at J, with 18 bases between. Germline CDR1 and CDR2: MDHEN and SYDVKM. The CDR3 region has the DNA TGTGCCAGCAGCCCCGGGCCGCAGGTGGGCTACGAGCAGTACTTC. Amino acid sequence: CASSPGPQVGYEQYF.

The V call is TRBV4-3, the J call TRBJ2-5; 8 bases are a match to TRBD2. Trimming removed 3 bases from V and 4 bases from J; junction bases left unmatched: 7. CDR1 is LGHNA and CDR2 is YSLEER in the germline V gene. The CDR3 runs 15 residues. The CDR3 here is CASSQSGGSRETQYF. CDR3 DNA sequence: TGCGCCAGCAGCCAGTCGGGGGGGAGTCGAGAGACCCAGTACTTC.

The V gene is TRBV10-3, the J gene TRBJ1-5; 7 bases line up with TRBD1. CDR1 and CDR2 from the germline V gene are ENHRY and SYGVKD. The length of the CDR3 is 13 residues. Trimming cost V 7 bases and J 4 bases; bases outside gene matches: 4. For the CDR3, the DNA is TGTGCCATCAAGGGACAGCCAAATCAGCCCCAGCATTTT. This gives the protein CAIKGQPNQPQHF.

This sequence joins TRBV7-9 and TRBJ1-2, with D maybe TRBD1 (5 bases). The CDR3 is made up of 12 amino acids. Trimming pared 3 bases from V and 6 bases from J, leaving 8 bases between. From germline, CDR1 is SEHNR and CDR2 FQNEAQ (reference sequence). The CDR3 nucleotides are TGTGCCAGCAGCTTGGGACTTGATGGCTACACCTTC. As protein: CASSLGLDGYTF.